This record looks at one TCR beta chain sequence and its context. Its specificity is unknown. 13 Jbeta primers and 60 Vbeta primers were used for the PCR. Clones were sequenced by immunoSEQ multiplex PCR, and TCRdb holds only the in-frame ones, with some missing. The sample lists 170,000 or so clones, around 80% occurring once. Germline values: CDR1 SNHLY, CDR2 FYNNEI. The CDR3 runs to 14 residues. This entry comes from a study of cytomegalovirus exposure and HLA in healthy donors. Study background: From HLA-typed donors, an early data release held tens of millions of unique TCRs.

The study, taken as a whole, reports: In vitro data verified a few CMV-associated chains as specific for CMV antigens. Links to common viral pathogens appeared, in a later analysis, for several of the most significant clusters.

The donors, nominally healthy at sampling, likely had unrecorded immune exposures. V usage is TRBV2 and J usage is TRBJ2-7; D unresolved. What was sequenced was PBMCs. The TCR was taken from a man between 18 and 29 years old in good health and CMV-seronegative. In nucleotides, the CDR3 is TGTGCTTGGTCTCCCGGGTCCCTCGCGGACGAGCAGTACTTC. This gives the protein CAWSPGSLADEQYF.